These 19 T cell receptor beta chains originate from one sample sequenced in a study of blood T cell repertoires in COVID-19. Assay used: immunoSEQ multiplex PCR; TCRdb lists only in-frame clones, some missing. The sample lists 45,000 to 55,000 clones; less than 85% were seen once. The sequencing sample was made of peripheral blood. The origin of the receptors is a human donor in a cohort sampled during active COVID-19.

This clone was counted between two and nine times. This chain joins TRBV5-1 and TRBJ1-6, with 7 positions matching TRBD1. Germline V gene lookup returns CDR1 SGHRS and CDR2 YFSETQ. This CDR3 contains 14 residues. The V segment lost 3 bases and the J segment 11 bases; nucleotides outside the gene matches: 8. The CDR3: CASSSGQSEAPLHF. The CDR3 nucleotides are TGCGCCAGCAGCTCGGGACAGAGCGAGGCACCCCTCCACTTT.

The CDR3 region is CASSEVSGKDTQYF. DNA for the CDR3: TGTGCCAGCAGTGAAGTATCAGGGAAAGATACGCAGTATTTT. The chain combines TRBV6-1 with TRBJ2-3; possible D gene TRBD1, 5 bases. Germline CDR1 MNHNS, CDR2 SASEGT. The V end was cut by 1 base, the J end by 5 bases, with 10 bases between. The CDR3 is 14 residues long.

This chain uses TRBV5-1 with TRBJ1-5; D is unclear. Germline loops: CDR1 SGHRS, CDR2 YFSETQ. The CDR3 has 15 amino acids. Trimming left V 0 bases short and J 1 base short, with 8 bases between. CDR3 amino acids: CASSLESGSNQPQHF. The CDR3 DNA reads TGCGCCAGCAGCTTGGAATCAGGAAGCAATCAGCCCCAGCATTTT.

The V gene is TRBV6-2 or TRBV6-3, the J gene TRBJ2-2; no clear D gene. The CDR3 is 18 amino acids. Germline V gene lookup returns CDR1 MNHEY and CDR2 SVGEGT. With 0 bases removed from V and 0 bases from J, the gap between germline ends came to 14 bases. CDR3 sequence (DNA): TGTGCCAGCAGTTACTCGAGAGTGGAGACGGCGAACACCGGGGAGCTGTTTTTT. Residues: CASSYSRVETANTGELFF.

This clone was counted a few times. The chain couples TRBV5-1 to TRBJ2-2; tentatively, D is TRBD1 (6 bases). V was shortened by 7 bases and J by 2 bases, with 18 bases between the two germline ends. This CDR3 is built from 16 residues. Germline V gives CDR1 SGHRS, CDR2 YFSETQ. DNA for the CDR3: TGCGCCAGCCGCCCCCGTGGGACATCAAACACCGGGGAGCTGTTTTTT. As protein: CASRPRGTSNTGELFF. Full variable domain (missing parts from reference TRBV5-1 and TRBJ2-2): KAGVTQTPRYLIKTRGQQVTLSCSPISGHRSVSWYQQTPGQGLQFLFEYFSETQRNKGNFPGRFSGRQFSNSRSEMNVSTLELGDSALYLCASRPRGTSNTGELFFGEGSRLTVL.

This clone has only a few counts. This sequence joins TRBV12-3 or TRBV12-4 and TRBJ1-2; D ambiguous. Trimming cost V 4 bases and J 8 bases, with 8 bases left between them. The CDR3 runs to 11 residues. The CDR3 nucleotides are TGTGCCAGCAGTTCCTTGGGCGGCTACACCTTC. Protein product: CASSSLGGYTF.

The rearrangement links TRBV7-2 to TRBJ1-2; 7 bases line up with TRBD1. This CDR3 is 14 amino acids long. CDR1 is SGHTA and CDR2 is FQGNSA in the germline V gene. V lost 3 bases to trimming and J lost 7 bases; unmatched junction nucleotides: 8. CDR3 region: CASSFLQGRGGYTF. In DNA form, the CDR3 reads TGTGCCAGCAGCTTCTTACAGGGGAGAGGTGGCTACACCTTC.

The genes are TRBV19 and TRBJ2-2; 7 nucleotides match TRBD2. CDR1 LNHDA and CDR2 SQIVND come from the germline V gene (reference sequence). The CDR3 has 15 amino acids. The ends lost 8 bases at V and 8 bases at J; junction bases unmatched: 14. The CDR3 nucleotides are TGTGCCAGTCGAAGCAGGGAGGGCTTTATGGGGGAGCTGTTTTTT. Translated: CASRSREGFMGELFF.

The V gene is TRBV7-7, the J gene TRBJ2-3; D perhaps matches TRBD2 (6 bases). V lost 2 bases, J lost 3 bases, and 12 bases lay in between. Germline values: CDR1 SSHAT, CDR2 FNYEAQ (reference sequence). This CDR3 is 15 amino acids long. In nucleotides, the CDR3 is TGTGCCAGCAGCTTAAAAGGGCTAGCGACAGATACGCAGTATTTT. It is translated as CASSLKGLATDTQYF.

The rearrangement links TRBV3-1 (or the pseudogene TRBV3-2) to TRBJ1-2, with D possibly TRBD1 on 5 matching bases. V was shortened by 0 bases and J by 5 bases, with 13 bases between the two germline ends. CDR1 LGHDT and CDR2 YNNKEL come from the germline V gene (reference sequence). The CDR3 has 15 amino acids. CDR3 bases: TGTGCCAGCAGCCAAGATGGTACAGGACGTTATGGCTACACCTTC. Its protein product is CASSQDGTGRYGYTF.

The sample holds one count of this clone. The chain combines TRBV6-1 with TRBJ1-2, with 9 bases lining up with TRBD1. The CDR3 is made up of 13 amino acids. V shed 0 bases and J 8 bases; nucleotides not matched to a gene: 1. The germline V gene has CDR1 MNHNS and CDR2 SASEGT. CDR3 amino acids: CASSEATGGGYTF. DNA for the CDR3: TGTGCCAGCAGTGAAGCAACAGGGGGCGGCTACACCTTC.

The chain joins TRBV21-1 to TRBJ1-1; the tabulated D call, TRBD1, remains unverified against the DNA. TRBV21-1 is reported as a pseudogene. The CDR3 extends over 17 amino acids. The CDR3 loop is CASSKYGQGLLNTEAFF. In nucleotides, the CDR3 is TGTGCCAGCAGCAAATATGGACAGGGACTACTGAACACTGAAGCTTTCTTT.

On this clone itself: Other DNA sequences from this sample encode an identical CDR3 as well. V and J are TRBV28 and TRBJ1-4; TRBD1 aligns across 9 bases. Germline CDR1 and CDR2: MDHEN and SYDVKM. The CDR3 loop spans 16 amino acids. V was pared by 4 bases and J by 0 bases, with 3 bases of the junction left unmatched. Here the CDR3 DNA reads TGTGCCAGCAGTTCCGGACAGGGGACAACTAATGAAAAACTGTTTTTT. It specifies CASSSGQGTTNEKLFF.

The rearrangement links TRBV20-1 to TRBJ2-7; possibly TRBD2 for D (5 bases). The germline V and J ends were trimmed by 1 base and 6 bases, with 7 bases remaining between them. There are 11 residues in the CDR3. CDR1 DFQATT and CDR2 SNEGSKA come from the germline V gene (reference sequence). The CDR3 loop is CSARVGSEQYF. CDR3 coding DNA: TGCAGTGCTAGAGTAGGGAGCGAGCAGTACTTC.

The V call is TRBV13, the J call TRBJ2-1, with TRBD2 matching 10 bases. This CDR3 has 15 residues. Germline V gene lookup returns CDR1 PRHDT and CDR2 FYEKMQ (reference sequence). After removal of 5 bases from V and 7 bases from J, the junction contained 8 bases not matched to a gene. CDR3 coding DNA: TGTGCCAGCAGCCCAAGCGGGGGGGCTGTGAATGAGCAGTTCTTC. Amino acid sequence: CASSPSGGAVNEQFF.

A few counts support this clone. This chain connects TRBV10-3 to TRBJ2-1; 8 positions agree with TRBD2. The CDR3 is 15 amino acids. CDR1 is ENHRY, CDR2 SYGVKD, per germline. The trim removed 6 bases at V and 8 bases at J, leaving 12 bases unmatched. The CDR3 here is CAISPIAGRTHEQFF. The CDR3 nucleotides read TGTGCCATCAGCCCAATAGCGGGGAGAACTCATGAGCAGTTCTTC.

In its sample, this clone was seen once. CDR3 sequence: CASSLGGLGRGRETQYF. CDR3 nucleotides: TGTGCCAGCAGCTTAGGCGGACTAGGTCGGGGCCGAGAGACCCAGTACTTC. The rearrangement uses TRBV7-6 and TRBJ2-5, with 7 bases matching TRBD2. Germline V gene data show CDR1 as SGHVS and CDR2 as FNYEAQ. The CDR3 runs 17 residues. V lost 1 base, J lost 4 bases, and 12 bases stayed unmatched.

This sequence joins TRBV27 and TRBJ2-3, with a tentative D call TRBD1 (6 bases). Germline CDR1 MNHEY, CDR2 SMNVEV (reference sequence). Trimming removed 0 bases from V and 1 base from J, with 14 bases in between. CDR3 size: 17 residues. The CDR3 sequence: CASSLSRPDSGTDTQYF. CDR3 DNA: TGTGCCAGCAGTTTATCGCGACCGGACAGTGGCACAGATACGCAGTATTTT.

The V gene is TRBV6-1, the J gene TRBJ2-3, with TRBD2 matching 7 bases. Germline loops: CDR1 MNHNS, CDR2 SASEGT. CDR3 length: 20 residues. Trimming took 2 bases from V and 0 from J; bases not matched to a gene: 17. The chain's CDR3 is CASSEWMPGGGAPSTDTQYF. In DNA form, the CDR3 reads TGTGCCAGCAGTGAATGGATGCCCGGCGGGGGAGCTCCTAGCACAGATACGCAGTATTTT.